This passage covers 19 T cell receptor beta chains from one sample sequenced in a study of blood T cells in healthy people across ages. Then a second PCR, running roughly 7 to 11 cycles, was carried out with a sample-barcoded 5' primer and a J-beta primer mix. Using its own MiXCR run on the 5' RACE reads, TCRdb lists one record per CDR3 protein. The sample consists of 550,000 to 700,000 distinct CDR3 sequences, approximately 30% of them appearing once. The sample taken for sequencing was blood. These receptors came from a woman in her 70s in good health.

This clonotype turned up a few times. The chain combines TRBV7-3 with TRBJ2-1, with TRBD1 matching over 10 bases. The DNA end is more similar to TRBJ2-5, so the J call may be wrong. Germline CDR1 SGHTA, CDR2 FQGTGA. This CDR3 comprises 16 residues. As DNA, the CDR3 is TGTGCCAGCAGCTTCACCGGGACAGGGGTGTTGGAGACCCAGTACTTC. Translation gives CASSFTGTGVLETQYF.

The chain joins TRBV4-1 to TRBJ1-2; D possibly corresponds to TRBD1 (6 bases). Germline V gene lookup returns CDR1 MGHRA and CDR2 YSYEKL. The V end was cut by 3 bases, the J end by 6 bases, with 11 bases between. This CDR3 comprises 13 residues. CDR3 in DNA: TGCGCCAGCAGCCATCCGGCAGGGGATGGCTACACCTTC. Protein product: CASSHPAGDGYTF.

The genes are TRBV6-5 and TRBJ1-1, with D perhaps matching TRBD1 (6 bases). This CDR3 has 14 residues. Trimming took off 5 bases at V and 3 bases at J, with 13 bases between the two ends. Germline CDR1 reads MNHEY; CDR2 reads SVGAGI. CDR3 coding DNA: TGTGCCAGCAGTGAACAGGGAAAACACACTGAAGCTTTCTTT. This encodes CASSEQGKHTEAFF.

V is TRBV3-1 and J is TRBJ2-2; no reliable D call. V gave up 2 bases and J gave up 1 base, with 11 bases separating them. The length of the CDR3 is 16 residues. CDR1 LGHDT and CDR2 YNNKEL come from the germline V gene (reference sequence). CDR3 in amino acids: CASSQQITRNTGELFF. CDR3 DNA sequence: TGTGCCAGCAGCCAACAAATAACGAGGAACACCGGGGAGCTGTTTTTT.

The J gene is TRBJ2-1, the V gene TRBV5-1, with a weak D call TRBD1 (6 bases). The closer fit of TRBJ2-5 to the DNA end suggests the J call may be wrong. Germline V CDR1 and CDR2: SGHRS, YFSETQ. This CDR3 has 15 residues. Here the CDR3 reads CASSRGAGERETQYF. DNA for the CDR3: TGCGCCAGCAGCCGCGGAGCAGGGGAAAGGGAGACCCAGTACTTC.

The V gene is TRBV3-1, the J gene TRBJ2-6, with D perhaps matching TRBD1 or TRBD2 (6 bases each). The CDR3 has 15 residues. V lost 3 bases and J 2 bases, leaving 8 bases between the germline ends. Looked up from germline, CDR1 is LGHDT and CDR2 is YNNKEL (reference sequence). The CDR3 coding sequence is TGTGCCAGCAGCCAGAGGGGGGCTGGGGCCAACGTCCTGACTTTC. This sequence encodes CASSQRGAGANVLTF.

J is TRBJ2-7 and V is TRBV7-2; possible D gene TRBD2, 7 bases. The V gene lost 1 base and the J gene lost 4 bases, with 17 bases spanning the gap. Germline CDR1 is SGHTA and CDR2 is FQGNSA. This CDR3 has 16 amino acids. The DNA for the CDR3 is TGTGCCAGCAGCTTAGATACGGGGAGGGGGAAATACGAGCAGTACTTC. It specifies CASSLDTGRGKYEQYF.

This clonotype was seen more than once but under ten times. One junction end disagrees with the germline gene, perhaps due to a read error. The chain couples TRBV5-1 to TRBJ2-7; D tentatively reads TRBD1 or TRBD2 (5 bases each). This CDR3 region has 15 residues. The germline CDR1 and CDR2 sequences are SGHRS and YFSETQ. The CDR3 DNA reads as TGTGCCAGCAGCTTGCTGGGGCCGGGGCCCTACGAGCAGTACTTC. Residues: CASSLLGPGPYEQYF. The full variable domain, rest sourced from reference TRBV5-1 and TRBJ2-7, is KAGVTQTPRYLIKTRGQQVTLSCSPISGHRSVSWYQQTPGQGLQFLFEYFSETQRNKGNFPGRFSGRQFSNSRSEMNVSTLELGDSALYLCASSLLGPGPYEQYFGPGTRLTVT.

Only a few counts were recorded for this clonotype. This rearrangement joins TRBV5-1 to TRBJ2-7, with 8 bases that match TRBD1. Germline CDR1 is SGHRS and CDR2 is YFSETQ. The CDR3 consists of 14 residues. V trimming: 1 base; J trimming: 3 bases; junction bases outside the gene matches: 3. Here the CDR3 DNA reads TGCGCCAGCAGCTTGAATACAGGGGGCTACGAGCAGTACTTC. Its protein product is CASSLNTGGYEQYF.

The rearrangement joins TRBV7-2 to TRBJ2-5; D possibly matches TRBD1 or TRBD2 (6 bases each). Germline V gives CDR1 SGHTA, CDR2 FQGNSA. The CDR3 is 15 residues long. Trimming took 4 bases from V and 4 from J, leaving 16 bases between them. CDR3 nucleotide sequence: TGTGCCAGCAGCTACCTCACGGGGGCGGGAGAGACCCAGTACTTC. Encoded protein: CASSYLTGAGETQYF.

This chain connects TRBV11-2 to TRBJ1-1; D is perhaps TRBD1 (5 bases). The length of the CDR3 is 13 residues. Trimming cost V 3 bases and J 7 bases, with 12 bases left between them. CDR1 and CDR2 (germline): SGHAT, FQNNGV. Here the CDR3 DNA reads TGTGCCAGCAGCTTGGGGGGGGAAGGTGAAGCTTTCTTT. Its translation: CASSLGGEGEAFF.

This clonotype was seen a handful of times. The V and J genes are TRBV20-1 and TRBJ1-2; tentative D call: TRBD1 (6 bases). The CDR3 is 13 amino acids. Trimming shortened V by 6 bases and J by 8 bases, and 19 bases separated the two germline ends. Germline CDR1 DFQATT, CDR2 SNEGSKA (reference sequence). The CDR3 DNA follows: TGCAGTGCCGAGATGGGGGGGGCTTCCGGCTACACCTTC. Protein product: CSAEMGGASGYTF.

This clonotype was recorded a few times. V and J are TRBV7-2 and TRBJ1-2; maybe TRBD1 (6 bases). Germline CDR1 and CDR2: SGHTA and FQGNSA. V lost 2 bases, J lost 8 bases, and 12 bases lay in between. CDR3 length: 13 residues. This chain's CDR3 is CASSLMAGEGYTF. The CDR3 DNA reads TGTGCCAGCAGCTTAATGGCAGGGGAGGGCTACACCTTC.

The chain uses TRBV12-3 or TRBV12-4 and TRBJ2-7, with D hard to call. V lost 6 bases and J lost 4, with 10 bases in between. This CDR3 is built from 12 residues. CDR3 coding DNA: TGTGCCAGCAGCCCCGGCTGGTACGAGCAGTACTTC. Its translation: CASSPGWYEQYF.

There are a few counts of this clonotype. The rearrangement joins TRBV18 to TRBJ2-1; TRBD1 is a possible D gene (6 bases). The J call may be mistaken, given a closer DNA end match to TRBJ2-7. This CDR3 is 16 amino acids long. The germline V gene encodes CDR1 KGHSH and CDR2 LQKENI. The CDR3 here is CASSPGRTGLGYEQYF. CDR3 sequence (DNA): TGTGCCAGCTCCCCAGGAAGAACAGGGCTGGGATACGAGCAGTACTTC.

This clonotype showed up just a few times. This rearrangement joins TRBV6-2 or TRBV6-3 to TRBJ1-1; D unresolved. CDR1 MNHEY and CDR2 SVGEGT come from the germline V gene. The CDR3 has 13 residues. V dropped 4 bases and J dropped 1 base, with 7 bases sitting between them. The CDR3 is CASSLESNTEAFF. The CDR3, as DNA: TGTGCCAGCAGTTTGGAGTCGAACACTGAAGCTTTCTTT.

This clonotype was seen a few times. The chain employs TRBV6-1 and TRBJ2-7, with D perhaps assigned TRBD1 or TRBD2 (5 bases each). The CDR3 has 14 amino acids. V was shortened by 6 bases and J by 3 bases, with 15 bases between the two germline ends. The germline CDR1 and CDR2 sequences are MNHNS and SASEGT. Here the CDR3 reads CASRGVTLLYEQYF. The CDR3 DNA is TGTGCCAGCAGGGGGGTCACTCTGCTCTACGAGCAGTACTTC.

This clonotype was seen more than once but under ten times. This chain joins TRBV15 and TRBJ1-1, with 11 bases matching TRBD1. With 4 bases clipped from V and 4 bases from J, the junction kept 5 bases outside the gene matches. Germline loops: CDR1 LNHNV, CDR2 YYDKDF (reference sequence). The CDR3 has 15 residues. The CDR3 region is CATSTRDRGVTEAFF. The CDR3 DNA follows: TGTGCCACCAGCACCCGGGACAGGGGGGTCACTGAAGCTTTCTTT. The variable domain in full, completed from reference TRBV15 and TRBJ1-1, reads DAMVIQNPRYQVTQFGKPVTLSCSQTLNHNVMYWYQQKSSQAPKLLFHYYDKDFNNEADTPDNFQSRRPNTSFCFLDIRSPGLGDTAMYLCATSTRDRGVTEAFFGQGTRLTVV.

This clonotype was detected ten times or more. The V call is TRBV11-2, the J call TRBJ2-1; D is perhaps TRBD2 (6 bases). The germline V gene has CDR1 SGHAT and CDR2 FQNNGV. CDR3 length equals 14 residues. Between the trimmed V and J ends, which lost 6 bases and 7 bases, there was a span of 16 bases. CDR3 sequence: CASSLAGTPNEQFF. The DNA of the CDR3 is TGTGCCAGCAGTTTGGCCGGGACTCCGAATGAGCAGTTCTTC.